This T cell receptor (beta chain) was sequenced in a study of shared clonotypes between healthy human individuals (dated by TCRdb to about 2020). As for the study more broadly: Two women and three men aged 18 to 49 years were included in the cohort. For each donor, three plates each were used for CD4 naive and CD4 memory, two plates were used for CD8 naive, and one plate was used for CD8 memory. Blood TCR repertoires of five healthy adults were deeply sequenced to estimate repertoire size and the extent of clonotype sharing between individuals. Libraries were prepared and TCR repertoires were sequenced by different laboratories using diverse techniques, in order to increase sequencing depth and limit assay-specific biases. Each donor's leukapheresis produced roughly between roughly 0.94 and 9.5 billion PBMCs. Here is what the overall study found, with its caveats: Even with the large sequencing depth, rarefaction of the sorted-subset datasets indicated that sequencing was incomplete. Because the study included a small number of donors, the genetic and exposure-history diversity represented was limited. Compared with non-shared clonotypes, the clonotypes found in all four sorted-subset donors had higher generation probabilities. When several donors were compared, the shared fraction of clonotypes was roughly 4.8% for naive CD4, around 3.6% for naive CD8, more than 2% for memory CD4, and 0.35% to 0.4% for memory CD8. Based on pairwise subsampling, the degree of clonotype sharing among donors was expected to be affected by sequencing depth. Sampling was restricted to blood, and TCR repertoires in tissue are likely to differ from TCR repertoires in blood. Estimated clonotype richness was generally larger for naive than for memory subsets.

Donors were healthy HIV-negative adults with no recently reported acute infections or vaccinations. Only Caucasian adults living in Nashville, Tennessee, USA were represented among the donors. CD4+ T cells were enriched by magnetic negative selection; naive cells were then positively selected on CD45RA, and the negative fraction formed the memory subset. After blood collection by leukapheresis, PBMCs were isolated using Ficoll-Histopaque density gradient centrifugation and then cryopreserved in the vapor phase of liquid nitrogen. Purity and quantity of every magnetically sorted T cell population were checked by analytical flow cytometry. Genomic DNA was isolated from every sorted fraction and measured by UV absorbance on a Nanodrop 2000c. TCR CDR3 regions were amplified from genomic DNA by multiplex PCR using the deep immunoSEQ assay. For each cell subset, the extracted genomic DNA was distributed evenly across all wells of several immunoSEQ 96-well plates, and each plate served as one replicate. For sorted subsets, each replicate PCR was loaded with about 200 ng genomic DNA, equivalent to about 30,000 T cell genomes. The purified libraries were quantified using a Qubit 3.0 fluorometer, sized with a Bioanalyzer 2100, and then quantified again using the KAPA Library Quantification kit. Every immunoSEQ 96-well plate was sequenced on a separate single-read 150-cycle Illumina NextSeq 550 flow cell. Regarding the original processing steps: Because only junctional sequences without quality scores were contained in the immunoSEQ output, filtering matching that applied to full-length reads could not be performed. Sequences were annotated with PyIR, a Python wrapper for IgBLAST v1.9, using IMGT germline references to assign V/J genes and CDR3. Reads were removed for weak V/J assignments (E-value above 1e-6), missing CDR3, stop codons, out-of-frame junctions, or ambiguous translated residues. V3J clonotypes were defined as sequences sharing the same inferred V gene, J gene, and CDR3 amino acid sequence. To compute the percentage overlap between repertoires, the number of shared unique clonotypes was divided by the size of the smaller repertoire. Richness of each repertoire was evaluated using RTK rarefaction, the Chao1 estimator, and Recon v2.1 estimates of unobserved clonotypes. Generation probabilities were computed with OLGA for all TCRbeta clonotypes obtained by the gDNA method from four donors. TCRdb took this table from immuneACCESS and kept in-frame rearrangements with V and J called. Such tables lack part of the clones; where checked against another copy, unresolved V genes explain under half of the gap, and the rest is unexplained. D and trimming were read from the DNA, whereas the V and J calls and clone size are those reported in that table. The sample has 2,500,000 or so clones on record, 93% of them singletons. The biggest ten clones account for 0.36% of the sample.

In the case of this clone: Its target antigen remains unknown. No quality values exist for individual bases; no much larger clone is one base distant.

Inclusive of the bounding cysteine and phenylalanine, the CDR3 is 13 residues long. The DNA shown is the 39-base CDR3, in frame from base 1. The TCR originated in a man between 18 and 29 years old in good health. Some clones in this sample may be carry-over from other donors' samples. The chain is made from TRBV21-1 and TRBJ1-3; the D call TRBD1 from the table was never checked on the DNA. TRBV21-1 is marked as a pseudogene. Sequencing was carried out using naive CD4+ T cells from PBMCs. The cell subset or site label of this sample denotes: CD45RA+ positively selected. The DNA reads TGTGCCAGCAGGGGACAGGTGGGAAACACCATATATTTT. It translates to CASRGQVGNTIYF.